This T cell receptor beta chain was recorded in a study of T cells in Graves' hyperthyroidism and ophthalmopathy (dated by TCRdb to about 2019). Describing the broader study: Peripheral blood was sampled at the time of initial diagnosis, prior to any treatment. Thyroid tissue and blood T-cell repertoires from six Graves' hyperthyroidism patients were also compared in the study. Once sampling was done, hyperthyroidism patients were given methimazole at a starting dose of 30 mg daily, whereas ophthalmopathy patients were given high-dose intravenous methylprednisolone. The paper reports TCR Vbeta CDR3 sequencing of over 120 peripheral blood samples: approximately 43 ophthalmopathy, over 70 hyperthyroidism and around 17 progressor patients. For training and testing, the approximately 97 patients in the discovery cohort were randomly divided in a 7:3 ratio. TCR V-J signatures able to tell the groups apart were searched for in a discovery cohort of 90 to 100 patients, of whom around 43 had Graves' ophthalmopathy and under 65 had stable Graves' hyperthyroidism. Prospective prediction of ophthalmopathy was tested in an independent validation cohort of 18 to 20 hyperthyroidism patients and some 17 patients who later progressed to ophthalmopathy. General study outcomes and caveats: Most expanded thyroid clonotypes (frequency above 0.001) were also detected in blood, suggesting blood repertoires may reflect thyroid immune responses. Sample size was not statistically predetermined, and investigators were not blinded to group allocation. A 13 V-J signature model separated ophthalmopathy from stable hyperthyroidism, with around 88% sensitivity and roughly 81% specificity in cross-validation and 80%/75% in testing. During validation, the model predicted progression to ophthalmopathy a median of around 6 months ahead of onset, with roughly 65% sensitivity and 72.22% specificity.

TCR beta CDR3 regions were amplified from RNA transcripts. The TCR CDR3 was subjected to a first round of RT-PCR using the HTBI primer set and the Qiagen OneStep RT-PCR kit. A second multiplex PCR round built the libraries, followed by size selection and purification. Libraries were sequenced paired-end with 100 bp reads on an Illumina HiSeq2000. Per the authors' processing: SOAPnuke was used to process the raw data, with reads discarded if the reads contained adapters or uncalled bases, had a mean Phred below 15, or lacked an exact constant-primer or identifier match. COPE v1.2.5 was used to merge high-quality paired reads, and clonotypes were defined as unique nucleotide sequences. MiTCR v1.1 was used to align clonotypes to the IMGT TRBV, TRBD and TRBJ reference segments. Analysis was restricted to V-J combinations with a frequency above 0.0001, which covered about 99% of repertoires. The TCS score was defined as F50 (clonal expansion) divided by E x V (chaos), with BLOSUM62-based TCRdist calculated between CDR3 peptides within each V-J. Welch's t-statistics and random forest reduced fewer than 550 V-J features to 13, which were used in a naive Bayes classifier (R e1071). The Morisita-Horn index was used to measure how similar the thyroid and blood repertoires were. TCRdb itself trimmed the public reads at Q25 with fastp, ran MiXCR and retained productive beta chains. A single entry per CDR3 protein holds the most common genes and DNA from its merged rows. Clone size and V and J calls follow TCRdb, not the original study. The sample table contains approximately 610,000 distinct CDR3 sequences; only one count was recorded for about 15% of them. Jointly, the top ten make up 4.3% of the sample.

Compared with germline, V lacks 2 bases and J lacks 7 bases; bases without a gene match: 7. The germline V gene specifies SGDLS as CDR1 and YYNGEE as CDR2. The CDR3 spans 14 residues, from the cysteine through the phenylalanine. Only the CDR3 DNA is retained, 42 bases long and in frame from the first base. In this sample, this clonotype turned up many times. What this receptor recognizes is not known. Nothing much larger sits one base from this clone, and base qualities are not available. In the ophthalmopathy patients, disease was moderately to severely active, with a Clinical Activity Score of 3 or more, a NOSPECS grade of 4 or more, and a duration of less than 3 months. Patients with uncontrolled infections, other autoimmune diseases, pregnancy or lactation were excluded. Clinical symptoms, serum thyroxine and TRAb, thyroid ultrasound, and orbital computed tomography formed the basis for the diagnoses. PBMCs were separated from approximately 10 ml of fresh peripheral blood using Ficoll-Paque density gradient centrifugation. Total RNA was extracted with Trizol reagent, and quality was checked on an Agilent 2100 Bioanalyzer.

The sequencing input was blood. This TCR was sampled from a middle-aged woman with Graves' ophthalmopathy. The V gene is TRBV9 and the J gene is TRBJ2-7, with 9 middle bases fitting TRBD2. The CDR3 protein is CASSVISGSDEQYF. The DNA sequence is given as TGTGCCAGCAGCGTGATTAGCGGGAGCGATGAGCAGTACTTC.